This TCR beta chain was found in a study of blood T cell repertoires in COVID-19. Looking at the study overall: The United States, Italy and Spain were the sources of the acute and convalescent COVID-19 samples. The cDNA or gDNA used as material had been derived from T cells, B-cell-depleted T cells, or PBMCs.

After removal of 3 bases from V and 4 bases from J, the junction contained 11 bases not matched to a gene. This CDR3 has 17 residues. CDR1 MDHEN and CDR2 SYDVKM come from the germline V gene. Ages ranged from roughly 18 to 100 years, with residence in around 24 US areas. Participant-reported clinical history was the basis for cohort assignment. Clones were read by immunoSEQ multiplex PCR, and TCRdb kept only the in-frame ones, dropping some. The repertoire holds roughly 300,000 clones, around 86% seen once, with about 4% in the top ten. The sample was PBMCs or T cells enriched from blood (not recorded which). The sequence derives from a man aged 30 to 39 who had recovered from COVID-19. The chain links TRBV28 to TRBJ2-2; 7 positions match TRBD2. As DNA, the CDR3 is TGTGCCAGCAGTTTCCCCCGGGGGGAAACGGTCACCGGGGAGCTGTTTTTT. This gives the protein CASSFPRGETVTGELFF.